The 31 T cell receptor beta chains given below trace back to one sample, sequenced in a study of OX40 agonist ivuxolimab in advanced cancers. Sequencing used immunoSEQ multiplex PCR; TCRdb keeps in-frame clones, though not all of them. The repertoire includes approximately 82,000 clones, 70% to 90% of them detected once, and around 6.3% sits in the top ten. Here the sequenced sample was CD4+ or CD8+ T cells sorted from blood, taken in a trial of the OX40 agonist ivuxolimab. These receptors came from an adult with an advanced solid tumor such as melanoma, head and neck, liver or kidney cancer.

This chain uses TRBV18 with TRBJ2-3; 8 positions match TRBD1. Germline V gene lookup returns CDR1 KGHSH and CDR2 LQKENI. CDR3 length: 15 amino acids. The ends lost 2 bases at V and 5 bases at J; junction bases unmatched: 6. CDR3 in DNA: TGTGCCAGCTCACCAGGGACAGGAGGTAAAGATACGCAGTATTTT. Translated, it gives CASSPGTGGKDTQYF.

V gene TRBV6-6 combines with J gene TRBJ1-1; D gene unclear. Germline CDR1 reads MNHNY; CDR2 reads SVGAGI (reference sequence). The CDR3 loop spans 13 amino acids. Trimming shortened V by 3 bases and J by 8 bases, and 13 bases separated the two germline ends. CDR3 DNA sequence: TGTGCCAGCAGTTATGGAGGGAGGGAGGAAGCTTTCTTT. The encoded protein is CASSYGGREEAFF.

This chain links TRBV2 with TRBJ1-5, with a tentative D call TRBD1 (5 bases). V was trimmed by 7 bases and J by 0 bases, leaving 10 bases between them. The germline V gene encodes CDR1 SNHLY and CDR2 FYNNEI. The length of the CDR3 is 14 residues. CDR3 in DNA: TGTGCCAGCACCCCAGGGATTAGCAATCAGCCCCAGCATTTT. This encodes CASTPGISNQPQHF.

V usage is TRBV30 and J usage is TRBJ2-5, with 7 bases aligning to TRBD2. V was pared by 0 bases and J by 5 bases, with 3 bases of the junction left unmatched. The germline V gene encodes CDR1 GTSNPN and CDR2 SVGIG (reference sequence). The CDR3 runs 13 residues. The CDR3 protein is CAWSVGGVETQYF. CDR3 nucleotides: TGTGCCTGGAGTGTGGGGGGGGTGGAGACCCAGTACTTC.

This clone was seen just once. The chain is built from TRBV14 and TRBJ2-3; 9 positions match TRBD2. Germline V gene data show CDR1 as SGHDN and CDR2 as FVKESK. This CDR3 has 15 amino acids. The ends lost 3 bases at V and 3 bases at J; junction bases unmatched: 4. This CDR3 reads CASSQSREGTDTQYF. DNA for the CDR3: TGTGCCAGCAGCCAGTCGCGGGAGGGGACAGATACGCAGTATTTT.

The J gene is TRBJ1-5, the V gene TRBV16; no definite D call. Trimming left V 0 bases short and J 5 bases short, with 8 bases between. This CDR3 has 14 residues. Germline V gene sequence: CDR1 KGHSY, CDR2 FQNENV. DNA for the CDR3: TGTGCCAGCAGCCAATCCACAGTGGATCAGCCCCAGCATTTT. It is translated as CASSQSTVDQPQHF.

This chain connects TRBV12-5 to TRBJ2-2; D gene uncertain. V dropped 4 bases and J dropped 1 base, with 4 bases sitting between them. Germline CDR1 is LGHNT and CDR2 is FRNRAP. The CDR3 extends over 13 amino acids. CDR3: CASGSGNTGELFF. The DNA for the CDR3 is TGTGCTAGTGGTTCCGGGAACACCGGGGAGCTGTTTTTT.

CDR3: CSVEGEGTSGSYNEQFF. Here the CDR3 DNA reads TGCAGCGTTGAAGGGGAGGGGACTAGCGGATCCTACAATGAGCAGTTCTTC. The rearrangement joins TRBV29-1 to TRBJ2-1, with 11 bases fitting TRBD2. Germline assignment: CDR1 SQVTM and CDR2 ANQGSEA. The CDR3 consists of 17 residues. The V segment lost 1 base and the J segment 1 base; nucleotides outside the gene matches: 6.

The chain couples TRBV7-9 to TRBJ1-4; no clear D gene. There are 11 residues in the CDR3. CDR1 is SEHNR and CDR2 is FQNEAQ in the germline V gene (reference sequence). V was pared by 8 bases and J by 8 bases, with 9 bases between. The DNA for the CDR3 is TGTGCCAGCGCTTCAAGAGAAAAACTGTTTTTT. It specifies CASASREKLFF.

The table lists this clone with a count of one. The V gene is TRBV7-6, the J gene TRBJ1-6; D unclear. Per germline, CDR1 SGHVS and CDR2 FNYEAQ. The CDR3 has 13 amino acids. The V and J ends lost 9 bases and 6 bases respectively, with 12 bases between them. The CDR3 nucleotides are TGTGCCAGTTCGTTTATGGCTAATTCACCCCTCCACTTT. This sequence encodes CASSFMANSPLHF.

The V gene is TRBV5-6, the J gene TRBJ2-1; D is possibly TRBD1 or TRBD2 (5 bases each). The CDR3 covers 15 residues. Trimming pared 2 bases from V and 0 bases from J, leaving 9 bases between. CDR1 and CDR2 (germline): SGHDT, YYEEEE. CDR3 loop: CASSFGGSSYNEQFF. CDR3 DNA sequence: TGTGCCAGCAGCTTTGGGGGAAGCTCCTACAATGAGCAGTTCTTC.

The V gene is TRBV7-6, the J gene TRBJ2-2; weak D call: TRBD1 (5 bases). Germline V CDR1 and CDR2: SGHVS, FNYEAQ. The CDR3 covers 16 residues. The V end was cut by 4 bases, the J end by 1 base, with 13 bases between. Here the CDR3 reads CASSSGPGQNTGELFF. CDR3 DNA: TGTGCCAGCAGCTCCGGCCCAGGACAGAACACCGGGGAGCTGTTTTTT. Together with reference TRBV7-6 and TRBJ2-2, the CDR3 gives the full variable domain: GAGVSQSPRYKVTKRGQDVALRCDPISGHVSLYWYRQALGQGPEFLTYFNYEAQQDKSGLPNDRFSAERPEGSISTLTIQRTEQRDSAMYRCASSSGPGQNTGELFFGEGSRLTVL.

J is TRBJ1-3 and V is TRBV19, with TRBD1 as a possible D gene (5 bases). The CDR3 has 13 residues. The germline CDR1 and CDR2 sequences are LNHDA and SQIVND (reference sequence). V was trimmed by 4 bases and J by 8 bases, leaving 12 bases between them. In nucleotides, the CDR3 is TGTGCCAGTAGTACGGGCCAGGGCGACACCATATATTTT. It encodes CASSTGQGDTIYF.

The CDR3 bases are TGTGCCAGCAGCCAAGATTTCGGAGAAGCTTTCTTT. Protein sequence: CASSQDFGEAFF. V usage is TRBV14 and J usage is TRBJ1-1; D is undetermined. Trimming removed 0 bases from V and 8 bases from J, with 7 bases in between. Germline CDR1 and CDR2: SGHDN and FVKESK. The CDR3 covers 12 residues.

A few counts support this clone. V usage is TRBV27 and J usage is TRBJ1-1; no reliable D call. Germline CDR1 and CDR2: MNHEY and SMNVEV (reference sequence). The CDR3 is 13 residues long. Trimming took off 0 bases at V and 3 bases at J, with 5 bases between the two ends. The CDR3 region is CASSLSIYTEAFF. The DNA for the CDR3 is TGTGCCAGCAGTTTATCAATCTACACTGAAGCTTTCTTT.

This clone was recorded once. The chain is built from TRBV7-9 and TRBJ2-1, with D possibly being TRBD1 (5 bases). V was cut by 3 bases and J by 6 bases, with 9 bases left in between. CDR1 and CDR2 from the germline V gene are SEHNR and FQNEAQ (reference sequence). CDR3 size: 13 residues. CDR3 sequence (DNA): TGTGCCAGCAGCTTGGCGACAGTCAATGAGCAGTTCTTC. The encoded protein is CASSLATVNEQFF. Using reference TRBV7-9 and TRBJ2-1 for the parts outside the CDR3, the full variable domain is DTGVSQNPRHKITKRGQNVTFRCDPISEHNRLYWYRQTLGQGPEFLTYFQNEAQLEKSRLLSDRFSAERPKGSFSTLEIQRTEQGDSAMYLCASSLATVNEQFFGPGTRLTVL.

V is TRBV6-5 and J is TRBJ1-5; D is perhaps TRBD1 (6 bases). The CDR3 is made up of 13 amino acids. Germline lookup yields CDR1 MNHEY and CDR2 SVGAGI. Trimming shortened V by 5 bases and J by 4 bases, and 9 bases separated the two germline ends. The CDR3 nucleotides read TGTGCCAGCAGTCCCACAGGGAATCAGCCCCAGCATTTT. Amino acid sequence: CASSPTGNQPQHF.

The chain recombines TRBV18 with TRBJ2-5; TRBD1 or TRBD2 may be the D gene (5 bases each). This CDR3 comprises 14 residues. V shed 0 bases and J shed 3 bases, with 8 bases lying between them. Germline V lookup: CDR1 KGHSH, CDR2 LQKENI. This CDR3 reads CASSPPGPKETQYF. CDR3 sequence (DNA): TGTGCCAGCTCACCACCGGGACCGAAAGAGACCCAGTACTTC.

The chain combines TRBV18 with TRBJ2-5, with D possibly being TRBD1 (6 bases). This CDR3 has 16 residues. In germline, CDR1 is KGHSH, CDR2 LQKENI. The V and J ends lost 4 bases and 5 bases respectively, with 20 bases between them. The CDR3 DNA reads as TGTGCCAGCTCACAAAACCTACAGGGTCAGGGTGAGACCCAGTACTTC. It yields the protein CASSQNLQGQGETQYF.

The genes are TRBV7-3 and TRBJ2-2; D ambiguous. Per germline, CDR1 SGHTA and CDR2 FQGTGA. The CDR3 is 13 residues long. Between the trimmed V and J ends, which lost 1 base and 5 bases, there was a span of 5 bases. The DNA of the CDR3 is TGTGCCAGCAGCTTAATCGGGACCGGGGAGCTGTTTTTT. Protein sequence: CASSLIGTGELFF. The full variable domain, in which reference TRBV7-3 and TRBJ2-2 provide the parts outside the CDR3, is GAGVSQTPSNKVTEKGKYVELRCDPISGHTALYWYRQSLGQGPEFLIYFQGTGAADDSGLPNDRFFAVRPEGSVSTLKIQRTERGDSAVYLCASSLIGTGELFFGEGSRLTVL.

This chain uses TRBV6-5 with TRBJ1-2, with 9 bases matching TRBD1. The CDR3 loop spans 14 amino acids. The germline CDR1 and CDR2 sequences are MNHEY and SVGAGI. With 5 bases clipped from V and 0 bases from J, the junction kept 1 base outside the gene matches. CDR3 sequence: CASSGQGSNYGYTF. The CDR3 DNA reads TGTGCCAGCAGTGGACAGGGGTCTAACTATGGCTACACCTTC.

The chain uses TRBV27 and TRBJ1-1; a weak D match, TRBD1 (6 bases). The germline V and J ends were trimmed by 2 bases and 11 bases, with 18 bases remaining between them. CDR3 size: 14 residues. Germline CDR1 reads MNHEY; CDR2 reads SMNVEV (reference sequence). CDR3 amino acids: CASSLRGAPIRAFF. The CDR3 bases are TGTGCCAGCAGTTTAAGGGGGGCGCCCATCCGGGCTTTCTTT.

This CDR3 is CASSFRAETDTQYF. For the CDR3, the DNA is TGCGCCAGCAGCTTCCGGGCTGAAACAGATACGCAGTATTTT. The chain links TRBV5-1 to TRBJ2-3; D call uncertain. The germline CDR1 and CDR2 sequences are SGHRS and YFSETQ. V was trimmed by 2 bases and J by 3 bases, leaving 10 bases between them. The CDR3 loop spans 14 amino acids.

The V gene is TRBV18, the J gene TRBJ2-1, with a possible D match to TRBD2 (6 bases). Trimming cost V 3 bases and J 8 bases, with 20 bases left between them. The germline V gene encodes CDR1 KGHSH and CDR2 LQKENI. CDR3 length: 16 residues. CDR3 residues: CASSPLGSGGVDEQFF. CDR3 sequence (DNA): TGTGCCAGCTCACCCCTGGGTAGCGGAGGAGTGGATGAGCAGTTCTTC. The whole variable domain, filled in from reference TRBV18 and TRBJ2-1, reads NAGVMQNPRHLVRRRGQEARLRCSPMKGHSHVYWYRQLPEEGLKFMVYLQKENIIDESGMPKERFSAEFPKEGPSILRIQQVVRGDSAAYFCASSPLGSGGVDEQFFGPGTRLTVL.

CDR3 in DNA: TGCGCCAGCAGTCAAGGGGGGCATTCACCCCTCCACTTT. Residues: CASSQGGHSPLHF. This chain connects TRBV5-1 to TRBJ1-6, with D perhaps matching TRBD1 (6 bases). Germline V CDR1 and CDR2: SGHRS, YFSETQ. The CDR3 is made up of 13 amino acids. V dropped 5 bases and J dropped 8 bases, with 11 bases sitting between them.

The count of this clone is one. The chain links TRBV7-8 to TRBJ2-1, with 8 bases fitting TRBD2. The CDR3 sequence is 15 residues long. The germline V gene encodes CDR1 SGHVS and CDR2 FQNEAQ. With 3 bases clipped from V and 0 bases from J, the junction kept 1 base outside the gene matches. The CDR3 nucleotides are TGTGCCAGCAGCTTTAGCGGGAACTCCTACAATGAGCAGTTCTTC. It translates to CASSFSGNSYNEQFF.

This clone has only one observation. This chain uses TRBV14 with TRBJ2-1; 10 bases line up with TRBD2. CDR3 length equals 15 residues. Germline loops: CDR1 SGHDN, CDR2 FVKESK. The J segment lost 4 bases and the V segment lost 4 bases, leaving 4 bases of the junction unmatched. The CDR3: CASSPLAGPYNEQFF. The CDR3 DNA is TGTGCCAGCAGCCCACTAGCGGGACCTTACAATGAGCAGTTCTTC.

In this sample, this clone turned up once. In DNA form, the CDR3 reads TGTGCCAGCAGTCCCAGGGTTCAAGGCTACGAGCAGTACTTC. It translates to CASSPRVQGYEQYF. V and J are TRBV27 and TRBJ2-7, with a weak D call TRBD1 (5 bases). The CDR3 contains 14 residues. Trimming shortened V by 5 bases and J by 3 bases, and 14 bases separated the two germline ends. CDR1 is MNHEY and CDR2 is SMNVEV in the germline V gene (reference sequence).

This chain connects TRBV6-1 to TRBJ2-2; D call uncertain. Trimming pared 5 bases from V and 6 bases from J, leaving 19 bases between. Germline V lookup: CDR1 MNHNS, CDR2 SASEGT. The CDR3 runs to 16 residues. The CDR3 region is CASSQGSTVWAGELFF. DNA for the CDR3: TGTGCCAGCAGTCAAGGGTCCACGGTGTGGGCCGGGGAGCTGTTTTTT.

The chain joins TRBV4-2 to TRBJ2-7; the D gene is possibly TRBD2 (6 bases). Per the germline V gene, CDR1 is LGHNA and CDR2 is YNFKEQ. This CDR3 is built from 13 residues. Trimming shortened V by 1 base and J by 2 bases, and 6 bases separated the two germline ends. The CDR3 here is CASSQGTTYEQYF. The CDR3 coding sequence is TGTGCCAGCAGCCAAGGGACTACCTACGAGCAGTACTTC.

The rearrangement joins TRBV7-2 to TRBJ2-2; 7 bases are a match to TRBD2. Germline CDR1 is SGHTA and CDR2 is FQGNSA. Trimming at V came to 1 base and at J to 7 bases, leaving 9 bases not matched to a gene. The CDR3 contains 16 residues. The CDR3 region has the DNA TGTGCCAGCAGCTTAGTGGCGGGAGCCGGGGGCGGGGAGCTGTTTTTT. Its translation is CASSLVAGAGGGELFF.